This T cell receptor beta chain was captured in a study of cytomegalovirus exposure and HLA in healthy donors. The overall study: Earlier, 150 million to 200 million T cells were analyzed, and 117 million unique TCR beta sequences were found among them.

13 Jbeta primers and 60 Vbeta primers were used for the PCR. The protocol was immunoSEQ multiplex PCR, while the TCRdb copy is restricted to in-frame clones and leaves out a portion. The data contain approximately 140,000 clones, roughly three quarters of them seen just once; the ten biggest clones take up approximately 4.9%. The CDR3 is 15 amino acids. The germline V gene has CDR1 LNHDA and CDR2 SQIVND (reference sequence). V dropped 3 bases and J dropped 0; count of bases not matched to a gene: 3. It was healthy bone marrow donors who served as donors. Nominally healthy donors provided the samples, though records likely missed some immune exposures.

The sample consisted of PBMCs. The clonotype originates from a woman in her fifties or sixties in good health and CMV-seronegative. The chain employs TRBV19 and TRBJ2-3, with TRBD1 matching over 7 bases. This CDR3 is CASSIGTASTDTQYF. The DNA for the CDR3 is TGTGCCAGTAGTATTGGGACAGCTAGCACAGATACGCAGTATTTT.